This T cell receptor (beta chain) was found in a study of blood T cell repertoires in COVID-19. Looking at the study overall: Sample material is recorded as cDNA or gDNA derived from T cells, B-cell-depleted T cells, or PBMCs.

Produced via immunoSEQ multiplex PCR; TCRdb's table is partial and in-frame only. Among about 50,000 clones listed, approximately 91% were seen once. Unmatched junction bases numbered 14, after V lost 5 bases and J lost 5 bases. The CDR3 length is 19 residues. CDR1 SGHVS and CDR2 FQNEAQ come from the germline V gene. The chain employs TRBV7-8 and TRBJ2-3; 15 bases map to TRBD2. This TCR was recovered from a human donor in a cohort sampled during active COVID-19. Sequenced input: peripheral blood. The DNA of the CDR3 is TGTGCCAGCAGCCAGGGACTAGCGGGGGGTGGGCTCCACCGAGATACGCAGTATTTT. It specifies CASSQGLAGGGLHRDTQYF.